This entry lists 3 T cell receptor beta chains sequenced from one sample in a study of radiotherapy plus CTLA-4 blockade in lung cancer (dated by TCRdb to the late 2010s). The library was generated by the immunoSEQ multiplex PCR assay. TCRdb took this table from immuneACCESS and kept in-frame rearrangements with V and J called. Such tables lack part of the clones; where checked against another copy, unresolved V genes explain under half of the gap, and the rest is unexplained. The sample table holds about 98,000 clones, of which approximately 78% were seen once. The biggest ten clones account for roughly 3.5% of the sample. This material consisted of peripheral blood, taken from a patient treated with radiotherapy plus ipilimumab. The receptor set was obtained from a human donor with non-small cell lung cancer who had a partial response to radiotherapy plus ipilimumab.

Here the CDR3 reads CASSYSGTDTQYF. CDR3 nucleotide sequence: TGTGCCAGCAGCTATAGCGGCACAGATACGCAGTATTTT. J is TRBJ2-3 and V is TRBV7-3, with a possible D match to TRBD2 (5 bases). Germline values: CDR1 SGHTA, CDR2 FQGTGA. V was trimmed by 4 bases and J by 1 base, leaving 6 bases between them. This CDR3 has 13 residues.

V gene TRBV11-2 combines with J gene TRBJ1-1; TRBD1 might be the D (5 bases). V was shortened by 5 bases and J by 7 bases, with 8 bases between the two germline ends. CDR1 SGHAT and CDR2 FQNNGV come from the germline V gene. The length of the CDR3 is 11 residues. The chain's CDR3 is CASSTTVEAFF. The DNA of the CDR3 is TGTGCCAGCAGCACGACAGTTGAAGCTTTCTTT.

V gene TRBV7-9 combines with J gene TRBJ2-1; no clear D. Germline CDR1 SEHNR, CDR2 FQNEAQ (reference sequence). This CDR3 is 15 amino acids long. V lost 5 bases and J 6 bases, leaving 17 bases between the germline ends. The CDR3 bases are TGTGCCAGCAGCCTAAGACAACCAGGCCCCAATGAGCAGTTCTTC. Translating it yields CASSLRQPGPNEQFF.